Following are 17 T cell receptor beta chains from one sample sequenced in a study of T cell responses to AZD1222 COVID-19 vaccine (dated by TCRdb to about 2021). Reading the label with the study, this specimen's time point is: baseline before first vaccination. The treatment or condition label, as the study defines it: meningococcal conjugate vaccine given as trial control. The library relied on the immunoSEQ multiplex PCR assay. This is the immuneACCESS table as TCRdb keeps it, with only in-frame sequences that have V and J called. A part of the clones is gone; compared with another copy, unresolved V genes explain less than half, and the rest is unexplained. Across this sample there are about 100,000 clones, with more than 75% seen only once. The ten biggest clones cover under 4.5% of the sample. The sequencing here drew on peripheral blood, taken on day 0 of MenACWY control vaccination. These receptors were obtained from an adult in good health.

The genes are TRBV19 and TRBJ1-2; 8 bases are shared with TRBD1. V dropped 7 bases and J dropped 8; count of bases not matched to a gene: 6. There are 12 residues in the CDR3. Per the germline V gene, CDR1 is LNHDA and CDR2 is SQIVND (reference sequence). The CDR3 DNA follows: TGTGCCAGTATTGGGACAGGTGGAGGCTACACCTTC. Translated, it gives CASIGTGGGYTF.

The chain has TRBV11-2 and TRBJ2-5; D is unresolved. CDR3 length equals 15 residues. The ends were cut back, 1 base at V and 0 bases at J, with 9 bases in the middle. The V gene's germline CDR1 is SGHAT and CDR2 FQNNGV. The CDR3 loop is CASSLVWRYQETQYF. CDR3 coding DNA: TGTGCCAGCAGCTTAGTTTGGCGCTACCAAGAGACCCAGTACTTC.

The chain employs TRBV6-1 and TRBJ2-1; 12 bases are a match to TRBD2. The CDR3 extends over 15 amino acids. Trimming took 2 bases from V and 10 from J; bases not matched to a gene: 6. The germline gives CDR1 MNHNS, CDR2 SASEGT. The CDR3 here is CASSESIGLAGEQFF. The CDR3 DNA sequence: TGTGCCAGCAGTGAATCCATCGGACTAGCGGGAGAGCAGTTCTTC.

This clone was observed a single time. The DNA of the CDR3 is TGTGCCAGCAGTTTAATCGTCACTGAAGCTTTCTTT. This gives the protein CASSLIVTEAFF. The J gene is TRBJ1-1, the V gene TRBV28, with D unclear. Trimming stripped 2 bases from V and 4 bases from J, with 5 bases between. CDR3 size: 12 residues. In germline, CDR1 is MDHEN, CDR2 SYDVKM.

J is TRBJ1-2 and V is TRBV5-1; D is perhaps TRBD1 (5 bases). In germline, CDR1 is SGHRS, CDR2 YFSETQ. CDR3 length: 13 residues. V gave up 0 bases and J gave up 9 bases, with 12 bases separating them. CDR3 nucleotides: TGCGCCAGCAGCTTGGACGGGGGGAATCGCTACACCTTC. It codes for CASSLDGGNRYTF.

This rearrangement joins TRBV2 to TRBJ2-5; D is undetermined. V was shortened by 8 bases and J by 5 bases, with 12 bases between the two germline ends. Germline lookup yields CDR1 SNHLY and CDR2 FYNNEI. The CDR3 extends over 12 amino acids. In DNA, the CDR3 is TGTGCCAGCTTCCGAGGCTGGGAGACCCAGTACTTC. Residues: CASFRGWETQYF.

V and J are TRBV19 and TRBJ2-2; 11 bases fit TRBD2. V gave up 1 base and J gave up 5 bases; unmatched junction bases: 9. Germline V gives CDR1 LNHDA, CDR2 SQIVND (reference sequence). This CDR3 comprises 18 residues. In nucleotides, the CDR3 is TGTGCCAGTAGTATAGGTCTAGCGGGAGGTTTGAGGACCGGGGAGCTGTTTTTT. Its translation is CASSIGLAGGLRTGELFF.

CDR3 coding DNA: TGTGCCAGCAGTCCGACCGTTTCAGGGAATTCACCCCTCCACTTT. Amino acids: CASSPTVSGNSPLHF. This chain uses TRBV6-5 with TRBJ1-6, with TRBD1 as a possible D gene (5 bases). V shed 5 bases and J shed 7 bases, with 15 bases lying between them. CDR1 is MNHEY and CDR2 is SVGAGI in the germline V gene. CDR3 size: 15 residues.

V gene TRBV30 combines with J gene TRBJ1-2; 8 nucleotides align to TRBD1. The CDR3 is made up of 12 amino acids. V shed 3 bases, J shed 8 bases, and the junction held 5 bases outside the gene matches. Germline CDR1 and CDR2: GTSNPN and SVGIG (reference sequence). DNA of the CDR3: TGTGCCTGGAGCACAGGGGGTGAGGGCTACACCTTC. As protein: CAWSTGGEGYTF. Complete variable domain (other parts from reference TRBV30 and TRBJ1-2): SQTIHQWPATLVQPVGSPLSLECTVEGTSNPNLYWYRQAAGRGLQLLFYSVGIGQISSEVPQNLSASRPQDRQFILSSKKLLLSDSGFYLCAWSTGGEGYTFGSGTRLTVV.

This chain uses TRBV3-1 (or the pseudogene TRBV3-2) with TRBJ2-3; 7 bases line up with TRBD1. Looked up from germline, CDR1 is LGHDT and CDR2 is YNNKEL (reference sequence). Unmatched junction bases numbered 0, after V lost 2 bases and J lost 4 bases. The CDR3 sequence is 13 residues long. The CDR3 is CASSQTGADTQYF. The CDR3 coding sequence is TGTGCCAGCAGCCAAACAGGGGCAGATACGCAGTATTTT.

This clone has a single count. This chain connects TRBV27 to TRBJ1-6; a weak D match, TRBD1 (5 bases). Germline V CDR1 and CDR2: MNHEY, SMNVEV (reference sequence). Trimming removed 6 bases at V and 6 bases at J, with 6 bases between. The CDR3 sequence is 12 residues long. This CDR3 reads CASSQGNSPLHF. The CDR3 coding sequence is TGTGCCAGCAGCCAGGGTAATTCACCCCTCCACTTT.

The J gene is TRBJ1-1, the V gene TRBV14; a possible D gene is TRBD1 (6 bases). Trimming shortened V by 1 base and J by 5 bases, and 14 bases separated the two germline ends. This CDR3 has 15 amino acids. The germline V gene encodes CDR1 SGHDN and CDR2 FVKESK. The chain's CDR3 is CASSQVAGAETEAFF. CDR3 bases: TGTGCCAGCAGCCAAGTGGCAGGGGCGGAAACTGAAGCTTTCTTT. The variable domain in full, completed from reference TRBV14 and TRBJ1-1, reads EAGVTQFPSHSVIEKGQTVTLRCDPISGHDNLYWYRRVMGKEIKFLLHFVKESKQDESGMPNNRFLAERTGGTYSTLKVQPAELEDSGVYFCASSQVAGAETEAFFGQGTRLTVV.

The V call is TRBV5-1, the J call TRBJ2-3; 11 positions match TRBD2. Germline V gene sequence: CDR1 SGHRS, CDR2 YFSETQ. Trimming at V came to 4 bases and at J to 0 bases, leaving 4 bases not matched to a gene. CDR3 length: 16 residues. CDR3 sequence: CASSPGLAVSTDTQYF. As DNA, the CDR3 is TGCGCCAGCAGCCCGGGACTAGCGGTTAGCACAGATACGCAGTATTTT.

The chain combines TRBV12-3 or TRBV12-4 with TRBJ1-6; D may be TRBD1 (6 bases). Trimming shortened V by 6 bases and J by 12 bases, and 15 bases separated the two germline ends. CDR3 size: 13 residues. CDR3: CASRSWGGQPLHF. CDR3 nucleotides: TGTGCCAGCAGAAGTTGGGGGGGACAACCCCTCCACTTT.

The sample holds a few counts of this clone. The CDR3 region is CASRAGSWAETQYF. The CDR3 coding sequence is TGTGCCAGCAGGGCCGGCTCTTGGGCGGAGACCCAGTACTTC. The V call is TRBV2, the J call TRBJ2-5; D ambiguous. The CDR3 has 14 amino acids. CDR1 and CDR2 from the germline V gene are SNHLY and FYNNEI. Trimming removed 6 bases at V and 5 bases at J, with 16 bases between.

The V call is TRBV7-2, the J call TRBJ2-7, with D possibly TRBD1 on 5 matching bases. Germline values: CDR1 SGHTA, CDR2 FQGNSA. The CDR3 loop spans 15 amino acids. V was pared by 0 bases and J by 3 bases, with 12 bases between. CDR3 amino acids: CASSLAVGLDYEQYF. The CDR3 DNA sequence: TGTGCCAGCAGCTTAGCAGTGGGGCTGGACTACGAGCAGTACTTC.

The V and J genes are TRBV13 and TRBJ1-3; possible D gene TRBD1, 5 bases. Germline V gene sequence: CDR1 PRHDT, CDR2 FYEKMQ (reference sequence). The CDR3 runs 14 residues. The V end lost 10 bases, the J end lost 4 bases, and 17 bases lay between the germline ends. CDR3 amino acids: CATSSRDSGNTIYF. As DNA, the CDR3 is TGTGCCACCTCCTCCCGGGACTCCGGAAACACCATATATTTT.